This is a list of T cell receptor beta chains from one sample in a study of cytomegalovirus exposure and HLA in healthy donors. Profiled with immunoSEQ multiplex PCR; TCRdb holds only in-frame clones, not every one. The sample has some 140,000 clones, roughly three quarters seen once. What was sequenced was PBMCs. These receptors all stem from a man between 18 and 29 years old in good health and CMV-seronegative. Both conserved end residues are part of each CDR3. Each record gives: J gene, V gene, clone size, D gene, CDR3 DNA, CDR3 protein. D genes are given only for firm matches. Clone size appears in some rows only: once, few, many, or a class for an expanded clone.

>TRBJ2-7|TRBV29-1|-|TRBD1
TGCAGCGTTGACACAGGGGCCTACGAGCAGTACTTC
CSVDTGAYEQYF
>TRBJ2-3|TRBV21-1|-|-
TGTGCCAGCAGCCGATGGGCGGGGGGCGAGGCAGATACGCAGTATTTT
CASSRWAGGEADTQYF
>TRBJ1-2|TRBV7-4|once|-
TGTGCCAGCAGTTCCAGAGGTAACTATGGCTACACCTTC
CASSSRGNYGYTF
>TRBJ1-2|TRBV4-2|-|-
TGTGCCAGCAGCCAACAATCCGGCAGGGGAACGGGCTATGGCTACACCTTC
CASSQQSGRGTGYGYTF
>TRBJ1-6|TRBV10-3|-|TRBD1
TGTGCCGTCAGTGAGACCGGGACAGGGTTGAGGAATTCACCCCTCCACTTT
CAVSETGTGLRNSPLHF
>TRBJ2-3|TRBV7-7|-|-
TGTGCTAGCAGCACCGGACAAAGCACAGATACGCAGTATTTT
CASSTGQSTDTQYF
>TRBJ2-3|TRBV6-5|-|-
TGTGCCAGCAGAACCGGGACTTTGAGCACAGATACGCAGTATTTT
CASRTGTLSTDTQYF
>TRBJ2-7|TRBV27|-|-
TGTGCCAGCAGTTGGGCACAGGGCGGCTACGAGCAGTACTTC
CASSWAQGGYEQYF
>TRBJ1-4|TRBV2|-|TRBD1
TGTGCCAGCAGTCGGGACAGTGCGAGTGAAAAACTGTTTTTT
CASSRDSASEKLFF
>TRBJ1-2|TRBV5-4|-|-
TGTGCCAGCAGACTACAGGACAACTATGGCTACACCTTC
CASRLQDNYGYTF
>TRBJ1-5|TRBV19|once|-
TGTGCCAGTAGTATGGGCCCTTTAGGACAGTTTTTTGGTCAGCCCCAGCATTTT
CASSMGPLGQFFGQPQHF
>TRBJ1-6|TRBV7-2|-|-
TGTGCCAGCAGCTTATACCGCCAGGGTTCACCCCTCCACTTT
CASSLYRQGSPLHF
>TRBJ2-3|TRBV5-6|-|-
TGTGCCAGCAGCTTGGTTAGGGGTCAAATCTCAGATACGCAGTATTTT
CASSLVRGQISDTQYF
>TRBJ1-3|TRBV2|-|-
TGTGCCAGCAGTTTCCAGGGGTCGACCTCTGGAAACACCATATATTTT
CASSFQGSTSGNTIYF
>TRBJ2-7|TRBV19|-|TRBD2
TGTGCCAGTAGTATAGTCCGGGGAGGGGAGCAGTACTTC
CASSIVRGGEQYF
>TRBJ2-7|TRBV5-6|-|-
TGTGCCAGCAGCTTGATAACGGACGAGCAGTACTTC
CASSLITDEQYF
>TRBJ2-7|TRBV15|-|-
TGTGCCACCAGCCCCCAGGCGCAGGGAAAATGGAACGAGCAGTACTTC
CATSPQAQGKWNEQYF
>TRBJ2-3|TRBV18|-|-
TGTGCCAGCTCACCCGACATCAGCACAGATACGCAGTATTTT
CASSPDISTDTQYF
>TRBJ2-5|TRBV4-3|-|TRBD1
TGCGCCAGCAGCCAAGGTCGGGGCAGGGGGTCTGGCGAGACCCAGTACTTC
CASSQGRGRGSGETQYF
>TRBJ1-1|TRBV5-5|-|-
TGTGCCAGCAGCTTGGTAGGCAGGGCAACTGAAGCTTTCTTT
CASSLVGRATEAFF